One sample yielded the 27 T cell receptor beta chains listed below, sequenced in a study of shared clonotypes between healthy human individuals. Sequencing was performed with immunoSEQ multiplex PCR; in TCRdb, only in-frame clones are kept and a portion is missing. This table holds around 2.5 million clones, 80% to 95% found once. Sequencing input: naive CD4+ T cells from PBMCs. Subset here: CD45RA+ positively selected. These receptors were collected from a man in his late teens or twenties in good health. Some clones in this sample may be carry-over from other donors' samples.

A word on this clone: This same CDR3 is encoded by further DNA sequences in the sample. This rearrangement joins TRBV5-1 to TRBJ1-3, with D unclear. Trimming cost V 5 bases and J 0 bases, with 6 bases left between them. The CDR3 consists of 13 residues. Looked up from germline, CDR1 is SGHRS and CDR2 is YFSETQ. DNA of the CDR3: TGCGCCAGCAGTCTGGGCTCTGGAAACACCATATATTTT. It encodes CASSLGSGNTIYF.

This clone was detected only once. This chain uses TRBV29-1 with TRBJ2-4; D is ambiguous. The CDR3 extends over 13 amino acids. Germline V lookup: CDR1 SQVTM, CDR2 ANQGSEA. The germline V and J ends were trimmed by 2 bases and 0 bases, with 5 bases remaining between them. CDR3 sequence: CSVETSAKNIQYF. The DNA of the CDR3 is TGCAGCGTTGAAACTTCAGCCAAAAACATTCAGTACTTC.

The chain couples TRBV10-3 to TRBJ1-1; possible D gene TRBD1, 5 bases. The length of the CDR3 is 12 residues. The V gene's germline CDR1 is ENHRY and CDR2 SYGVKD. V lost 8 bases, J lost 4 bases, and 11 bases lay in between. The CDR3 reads CAIWAGTTEAFF. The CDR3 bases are TGTGCCATCTGGGCAGGGACCACTGAAGCTTTCTTT.

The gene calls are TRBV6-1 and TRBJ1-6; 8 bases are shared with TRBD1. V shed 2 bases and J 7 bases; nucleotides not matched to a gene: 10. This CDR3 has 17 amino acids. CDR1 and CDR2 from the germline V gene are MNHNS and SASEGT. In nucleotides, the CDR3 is TGTGCCAGCAGTGAACTACCTCCCGGGACAGGAAATTCACCCCTCCACTTT. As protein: CASSELPPGTGNSPLHF.

The CDR3 loop reads CAIRTSGGYNEQFF. CDR3 DNA: TGTGCCATCAGAACTAGCGGGGGGTACAATGAGCAGTTCTTC. The rearrangement uses TRBV10-3 and TRBJ2-1, with TRBD2 identical over 12 bases. Germline values: CDR1 ENHRY, CDR2 SYGVKD. The CDR3 length is 14 residues. V lost 6 bases and J lost 4; bases outside the gene matches: 1.

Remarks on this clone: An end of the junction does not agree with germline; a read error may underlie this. CDR3 in DNA: TGTGCCAGCAGGGAAGTGGCGGGAGGGCCTTACGAGCAGTACTTC. Translated: CASREVAGGPYEQYF. This chain uses TRBV2 with TRBJ2-7, with 9 bases lining up with TRBD2. The CDR3 runs to 15 residues. The germline CDR1 and CDR2 sequences are SNHLY and FYNNEI.

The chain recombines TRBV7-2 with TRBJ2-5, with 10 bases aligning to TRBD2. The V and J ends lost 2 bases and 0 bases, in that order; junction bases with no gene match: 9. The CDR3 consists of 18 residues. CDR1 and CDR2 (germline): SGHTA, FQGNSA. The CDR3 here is CASSLRVLAGGNQETQYF. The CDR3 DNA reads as TGTGCCAGCAGCTTAAGGGTATTAGCGGGAGGAAACCAAGAGACCCAGTACTTC.

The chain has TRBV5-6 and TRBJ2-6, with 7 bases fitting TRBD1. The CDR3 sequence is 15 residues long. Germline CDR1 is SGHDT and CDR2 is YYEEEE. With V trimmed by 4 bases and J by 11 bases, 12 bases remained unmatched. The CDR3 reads CASSGDRAIDDVLTF. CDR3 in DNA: TGTGCCAGCAGCGGCGACAGGGCTATCGACGACGTCCTGACTTTC.

CDR3 region: CASSLGGAKNIQYF. The CDR3 coding sequence is TGTGCCAGCAGCTTAGGGGGAGCCAAAAACATTCAGTACTTC. This chain links TRBV7-8 with TRBJ2-4, with unresolved D. Per the germline V gene, CDR1 is SGHVS and CDR2 is FQNEAQ. The CDR3 runs 14 residues. V was cut by 1 base and J by 0 bases, with 4 bases left in between.

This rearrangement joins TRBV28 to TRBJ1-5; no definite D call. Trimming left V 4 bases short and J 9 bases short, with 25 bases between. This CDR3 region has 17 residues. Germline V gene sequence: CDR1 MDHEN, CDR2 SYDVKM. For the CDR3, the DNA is TGTGCCAGCAGTTCGATACCCAGGTCCCGGTTTGTAGGGCCCCAGCATTTT. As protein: CASSSIPRSRFVGPQHF. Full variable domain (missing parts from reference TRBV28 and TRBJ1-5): DVKVTQSSRYLVKRTGEKVFLECVQDMDHENMFWYRQDPGLGLRLIYFSYDVKMKEKGDIPEGYSVSREKKERFSLILESASTNQTSMYLCASSSIPRSRFVGPQHFGDGTRLSIL.

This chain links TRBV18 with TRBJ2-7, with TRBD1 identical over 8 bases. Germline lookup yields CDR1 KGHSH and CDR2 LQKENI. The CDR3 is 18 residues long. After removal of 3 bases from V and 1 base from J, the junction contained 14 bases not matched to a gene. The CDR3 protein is CASSPRIGDRKESYEQYF. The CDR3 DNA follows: TGTGCCAGCTCACCCAGGATAGGGGACAGGAAAGAGTCCTACGAGCAGTACTTC.

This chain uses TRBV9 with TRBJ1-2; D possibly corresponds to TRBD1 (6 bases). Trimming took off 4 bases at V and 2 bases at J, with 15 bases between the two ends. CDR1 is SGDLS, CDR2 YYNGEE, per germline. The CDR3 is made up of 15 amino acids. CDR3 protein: CASSSQGGGNYGYTF. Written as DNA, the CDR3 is TGTGCCAGCAGCTCCCAAGGGGGGGGAAACTATGGCTACACCTTC.

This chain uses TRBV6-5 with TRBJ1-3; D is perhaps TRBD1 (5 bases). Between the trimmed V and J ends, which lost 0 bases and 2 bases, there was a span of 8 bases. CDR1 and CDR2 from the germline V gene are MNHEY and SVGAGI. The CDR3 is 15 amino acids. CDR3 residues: CASSYSIGAGNTIYF. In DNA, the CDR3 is TGTGCCAGCAGTTACTCGATAGGGGCTGGAAACACCATATATTTT.

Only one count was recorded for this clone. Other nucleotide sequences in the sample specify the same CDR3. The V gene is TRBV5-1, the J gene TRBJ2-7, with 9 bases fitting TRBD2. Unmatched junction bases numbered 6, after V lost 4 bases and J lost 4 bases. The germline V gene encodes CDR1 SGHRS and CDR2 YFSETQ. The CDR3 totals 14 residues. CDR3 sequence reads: CASSPTSGSYEQYF. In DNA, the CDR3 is TGCGCCAGCAGCCCCACTAGCGGGTCTTACGAGCAGTACTTC.

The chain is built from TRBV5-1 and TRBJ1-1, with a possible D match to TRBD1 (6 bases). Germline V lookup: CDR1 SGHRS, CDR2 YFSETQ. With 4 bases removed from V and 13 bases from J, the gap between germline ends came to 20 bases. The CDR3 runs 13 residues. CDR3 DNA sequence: TGCGCCAGCAGCACCGGGGGCCTGAAGCCGTGTTTCTTT. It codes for CASSTGGLKPCFF.

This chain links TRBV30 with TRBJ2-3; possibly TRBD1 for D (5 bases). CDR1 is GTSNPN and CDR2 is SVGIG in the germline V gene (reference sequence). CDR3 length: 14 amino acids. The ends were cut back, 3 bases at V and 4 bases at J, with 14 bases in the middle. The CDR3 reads CAWSPGLQADTQYF. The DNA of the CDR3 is TGTGCCTGGAGCCCAGGGCTTCAGGCAGATACGCAGTATTTT. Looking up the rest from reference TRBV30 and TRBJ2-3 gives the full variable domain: SQTIHQWPATLVQPVGSPLSLECTVEGTSNPNLYWYRQAAGRGLQLLFYSVGIGQISSEVPQNLSASRPQDRQFILSSKKLLLSDSGFYLCAWSPGLQADTQYFGPGTRLTVL.

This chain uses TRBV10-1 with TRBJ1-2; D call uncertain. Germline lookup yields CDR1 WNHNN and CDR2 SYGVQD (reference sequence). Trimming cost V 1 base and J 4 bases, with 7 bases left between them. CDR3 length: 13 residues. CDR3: CASSEYRFYGYTF. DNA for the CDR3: TGCGCCAGCAGTGAGTACAGATTCTATGGCTACACCTTC.

In DNA form, the CDR3 reads TGTGCCAGCAGTGGGGAAGCGGGAGGGGAAAATGAGCAGTTCTTC. It is translated as CASSGEAGGENEQFF. V and J are TRBV2 and TRBJ2-1, with 10 positions matching TRBD2. The CDR3 covers 15 residues. Per germline, CDR1 SNHLY and CDR2 FYNNEI. The J segment lost 7 bases and the V segment lost 4 bases, leaving 7 bases of the junction unmatched.

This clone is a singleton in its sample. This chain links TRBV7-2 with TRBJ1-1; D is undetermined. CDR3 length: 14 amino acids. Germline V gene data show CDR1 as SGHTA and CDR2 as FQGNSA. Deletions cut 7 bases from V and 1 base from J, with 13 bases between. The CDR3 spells CASTHGRANTEAFF. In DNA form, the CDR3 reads TGTGCCAGCACCCACGGGAGGGCGAACACTGAAGCTTTCTTT.

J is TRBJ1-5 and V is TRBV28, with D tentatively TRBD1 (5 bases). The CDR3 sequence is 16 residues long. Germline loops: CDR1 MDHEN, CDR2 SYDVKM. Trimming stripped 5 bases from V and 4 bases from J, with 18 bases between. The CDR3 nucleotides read TGTGCCAGCAGTACCTACGGGACGGGGGATAATCAGCCCCAGCATTTT. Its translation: CASSTYGTGDNQPQHF.

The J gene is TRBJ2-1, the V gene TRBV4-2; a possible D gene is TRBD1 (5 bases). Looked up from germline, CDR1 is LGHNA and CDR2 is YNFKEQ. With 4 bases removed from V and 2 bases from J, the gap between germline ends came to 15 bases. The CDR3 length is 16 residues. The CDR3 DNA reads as TGTGCCAGCAGCCCCGAGTTACAGGATCCCTACAATGAGCAGTTCTTC. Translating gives CASSPELQDPYNEQFF.

The CDR3 DNA follows: TGTGCCAGCAGTAACGAGTGGGCCGGGGAGCTGTTTTTT. This translates into CASSNEWAGELFF. The rearrangement joins TRBV6-5 to TRBJ2-2; D unresolved. This CDR3 has 13 residues. V gave up 5 bases and J gave up 6 bases, with 10 bases separating them. Germline CDR1 is MNHEY and CDR2 is SVGAGI.

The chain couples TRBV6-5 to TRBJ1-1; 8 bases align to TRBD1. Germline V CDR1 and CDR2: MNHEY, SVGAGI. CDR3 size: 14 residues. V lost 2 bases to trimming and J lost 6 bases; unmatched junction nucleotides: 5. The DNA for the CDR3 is TGTGCCAGCAGTTACGGACAGGGAGGATCTGAAGCTTTCTTT. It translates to CASSYGQGGSEAFF.

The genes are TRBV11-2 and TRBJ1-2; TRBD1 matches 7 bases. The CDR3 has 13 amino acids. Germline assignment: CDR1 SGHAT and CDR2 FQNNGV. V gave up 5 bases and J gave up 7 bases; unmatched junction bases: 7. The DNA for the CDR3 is TGTGCCAGCAGCCTCTCGGCAGGGGGTGGCTACACCTTC. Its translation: CASSLSAGGGYTF.

In nucleotides, the CDR3 is TGCGCCAGCAGCCTCCAGGCCCAACAGGGCTCTGGAAACACCATATATTTT. It encodes CASSLQAQQGSGNTIYF. This chain connects TRBV4-3 to TRBJ1-3, with TRBD1 as a possible D gene (6 bases). V shed 4 bases and J shed 0 bases, with 16 bases lying between them. The CDR3 length is 17 residues. Per germline, CDR1 LGHNA and CDR2 YSLEER.

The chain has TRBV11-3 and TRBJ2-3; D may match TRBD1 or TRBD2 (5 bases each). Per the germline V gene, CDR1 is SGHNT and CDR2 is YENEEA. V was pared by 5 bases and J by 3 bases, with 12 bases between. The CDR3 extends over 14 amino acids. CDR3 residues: CASSPGPRTDTQYF. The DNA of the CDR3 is TGTGCCAGCAGCCCGGGGCCTAGAACAGATACGCAGTATTTT.

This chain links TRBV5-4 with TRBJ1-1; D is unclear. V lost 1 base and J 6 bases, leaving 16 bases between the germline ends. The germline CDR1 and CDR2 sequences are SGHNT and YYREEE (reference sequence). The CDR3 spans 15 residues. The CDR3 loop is CASSLPRDSVAEAFF. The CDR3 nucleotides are TGTGCCAGCAGCTTGCCACGCGATTCCGTAGCTGAAGCTTTCTTT.